One and the same sample provided the 20 T cell receptor beta chains below, sequenced in a study of CD8 T cells in ankylosing spondylitis. Broader study findings: It appeared that ankylosing spondylitis blood was characterized by a TCR beta motif of several highly homologous variants.

For these receptors, no antigen is known. TCRdb itself ran the 5' RACE reads through MiXCR, one entry per CDR3 protein. The sample shows 700,000 to 1,000,000 distinct CDR3 sequences, over 9.5% of them seen only once. Sequenced material: blood, either unsorted or a sorted T cell fraction (not recorded which). These receptors all stem from a male donor with ankylosing spondylitis.

This clonotype was seen ten or more times. The chain is built from TRBV29-1 and TRBJ2-1; 8 bases map to TRBD1. The CDR3 is 15 residues long. V shed 3 bases and J 7 bases; nucleotides not matched to a gene: 11. Per germline, CDR1 SQVTM and CDR2 ANQGSEA. This CDR3 reads CSVDGRGTGPNEQFF. The CDR3 DNA follows: TGCAGCGTTGATGGTCGGGGGACAGGTCCGAATGAGCAGTTCTTC.

This clonotype appeared a few times. This chain connects TRBV20-1 to TRBJ2-6; D call uncertain. Germline loops: CDR1 DFQATT, CDR2 SNEGSKA (reference sequence). The CDR3 is made up of 13 amino acids. V shed 6 bases and J shed 1 base, with 7 bases lying between them. The CDR3: CSARRSGANVLTF. CDR3 nucleotides: TGCAGTGCAAGGCGATCTGGGGCCAACGTCCTGACTTTC.

The chain is built from TRBV27 and TRBJ2-1; D perhaps matches TRBD2 (6 bases). Trimming removed 5 bases from V and 4 bases from J, with 15 bases in between. Per germline, CDR1 MNHEY and CDR2 SMNVEV (reference sequence). The CDR3 has 15 residues. CDR3 amino acids: CASSAGTPRYNEQFF. DNA of the CDR3: TGTGCCAGCAGTGCCGGGACTCCCAGGTACAATGAGCAGTTCTTC.

The CDR3 here is CASSPHLTYEQYF. The CDR3 region has the DNA TGTGCCAGCAGCCCTCACCTAACCTACGAGCAGTACTTC. This sequence joins TRBV7-2 and TRBJ2-7; D is ambiguous. The V and J ends lost 5 bases and 2 bases respectively, with 10 bases between them. The CDR3 loop spans 13 amino acids. Germline CDR1 is SGHTA and CDR2 is FQGNSA. The variable domain in full, with the rest retrieved from reference TRBV7-2 and TRBJ2-7, is GAGVSQSPSNKVTEKGKDVELRCDPISGHTALYWYRQSLGQGLEFLIYFQGNSAPDKSGLPSDRFSAERTGGSVSTLTIQRTQQEDSAVYLCASSPHLTYEQYFGPGTRLTVT.

This clonotype has more than one count but fewer than ten. V is TRBV5-1 and J is TRBJ2-2; TRBD1 aligns across 11 bases. Germline lookup yields CDR1 SGHRS and CDR2 YFSETQ. V shed 0 bases and J 3 bases; nucleotides not matched to a gene: 4. The CDR3 contains 17 residues. CDR3 sequence: CASSLGPGQGDTGELFF. The CDR3 region has the DNA TGCGCCAGCAGCTTGGGTCCGGGACAGGGGGACACCGGGGAGCTGTTTTTT. Full variable domain (outside the CDR3, taken from reference TRBV5-1 and TRBJ2-2): KAGVTQTPRYLIKTRGQQVTLSCSPISGHRSVSWYQQTPGQGLQFLFEYFSETQRNKGNFPGRFSGRQFSNSRSEMNVSTLELGDSALYLCASSLGPGQGDTGELFFGEGSRLTVL.

This rearrangement joins TRBV20-1 to TRBJ1-1; 7 bases fit TRBD1. The ends lost 6 bases at V and 10 bases at J; junction bases unmatched: 17. CDR3 length equals 14 residues. In germline, CDR1 is DFQATT, CDR2 SNEGSKA (reference sequence). The CDR3 loop reads CSAPKIGQDKIAFF. The CDR3 bases are TGCAGTGCGCCAAAGATCGGACAGGACAAGATAGCTTTCTTT.

This clonotype was seen only a few times. V is TRBV24-1 and J is TRBJ2-1, with D uncertain. Trimming cost V 1 base and J 10 bases, with 10 bases left between them. The germline CDR1 and CDR2 sequences are KGHDR and SFDVKD. The CDR3 totals 13 residues. The CDR3 spells CATSDLKGSEQFF. The DNA of the CDR3 is TGTGCCACCAGTGATTTAAAGGGAAGCGAGCAGTTCTTC.

The chain is built from TRBV20-1 and TRBJ1-6; D might be TRBD1 (5 bases). Looked up from germline, CDR1 is DFQATT and CDR2 is SNEGSKA (reference sequence). The V end lost 0 bases, the J end lost 0 bases, and 18 bases lay between the germline ends. The CDR3 loop spans 19 amino acids. The DNA for the CDR3 is TGCAGTGCTAGAGATACGATGGGGCGGGCGGTCTCCTATAATTCACCCCTCCACTTT. Protein: CSARDTMGRAVSYNSPLHF.

This clonotype turned up a few times. The chain carries TRBV20-1 and TRBJ1-1; possibly TRBD1 for D (6 bases). The V end lost 3 bases, the J end lost 4 bases, and 15 bases lay between the germline ends. The germline V gene encodes CDR1 DFQATT and CDR2 SNEGSKA (reference sequence). The CDR3 is 14 amino acids. The CDR3 coding sequence is TGCAGTGCTAGGGTGGGGGCTCGAGGCACTGAAGCTTTCTTT. Its translation is CSARVGARGTEAFF.

The chain combines TRBV20-1 with TRBJ2-3, with 11 bases that match TRBD2. CDR3 length: 17 amino acids. The germline CDR1 and CDR2 sequences are DFQATT and SNEGSKA (reference sequence). The V segment lost 4 bases and the J segment 3 bases; nucleotides outside the gene matches: 12. In DNA form, the CDR3 reads TGCAGTGCTATCCCCCTTCGACTAGCGGGATCGACAGATACGCAGTATTTT. The encoded protein is CSAIPLRLAGSTDTQYF.

This rearrangement joins TRBV20-1 to TRBJ2-3; the D is unclear. Germline V gene sequence: CDR1 DFQATT, CDR2 SNEGSKA (reference sequence). The V end lost 8 bases, the J end lost 0 bases, and 12 bases lay between the germline ends. This CDR3 spans 13 amino acids. The DNA for the CDR3 is TGCAGTTACCGAGTCGGGAGCACAGATACGCAGTATTTT. Its translation is CSYRVGSTDTQYF.

This clonotype has only a few counts. The chain couples TRBV27 to TRBJ1-5, with D hard to call. The length of the CDR3 is 13 residues. Per the germline V gene, CDR1 is MNHEY and CDR2 is SMNVEV (reference sequence). Trimming took off 6 bases at V and 5 bases at J, with 11 bases between the two ends. CDR3 sequence (DNA): TGTGCCAGCAGGAGGACTGGGGATCAGCCCCAGCATTTT. Amino acid sequence: CASRRTGDQPQHF.

This chain links TRBV10-3 with TRBJ2-2, with D possibly being TRBD1 (6 bases). With 10 bases removed from V and 2 bases from J, the gap between germline ends came to 14 bases. Germline CDR1 and CDR2: ENHRY and SYGVKD. The CDR3 loop spans 14 amino acids. The chain's CDR3 is CATAPGHNTGELFF. The CDR3 region has the DNA TGTGCCACCGCTCCGGGACATAACACCGGGGAGCTGTTTTTT.

This clonotype was recorded a few times. This sequence joins TRBV20-1 and TRBJ1-2; no reliable D call. The CDR3 spans 14 residues. V was cut by 6 bases and J by 4 bases, with 18 bases left in between. Germline assignment: CDR1 DFQATT and CDR2 SNEGSKA (reference sequence). The CDR3 is CSALGGPGGYGYTF. The CDR3 DNA follows: TGCAGTGCCCTGGGAGGGCCCGGCGGCTATGGCTACACCTTC.

The V gene is TRBV4-2, the J gene TRBJ2-3; 12 bases are a match to TRBD2. Germline lookup yields CDR1 LGHNA and CDR2 YNFKEQ. The J segment lost 4 bases and the V segment lost 4 bases, leaving 12 bases of the junction unmatched. This CDR3 comprises 18 residues. The CDR3 nucleotides are TGTGCCAGCAGCCTAGTGGGGTTGACTAGCGGGAGCGCAGATACGCAGTATTTT. Its protein is CASSLVGLTSGSADTQYF.

The chain combines TRBV10-3 with TRBJ1-1, with a possible D match to TRBD1 (5 bases). The ends were cut back, 0 bases at V and 3 bases at J, with 5 bases in the middle. The CDR3 consists of 13 residues. Per the germline V gene, CDR1 is ENHRY and CDR2 is SYGVKD. The DNA of the CDR3 is TGTGCCATCAGTGAGTCAGGGGACACTGAAGCTTTCTTT. This encodes CAISESGDTEAFF.

This clonotype was counted at least ten times. The V gene is TRBV7-2, the J gene TRBJ1-6, with D perhaps TRBD1 (5 bases). CDR1 and CDR2 (germline): SGHTA, FQGNSA. The ends were cut back, 2 bases at V and 1 base at J, with 6 bases in the middle. The CDR3 consists of 15 residues. The chain's CDR3 is CASSLKGSYNSPLHF. The CDR3 DNA follows: TGTGCCAGCAGCTTAAAGGGGTCCTATAATTCACCCCTCCACTTT.

This clonotype was seen a handful of times. The chain employs TRBV6-5 and TRBJ2-5; 12 bases agree with TRBD2. Losses at the gene ends were 2 bases for V and 5 bases for J; bases not matched to a gene: 6. CDR1 is MNHEY, CDR2 SVGAGI, per germline. There are 16 residues in the CDR3. CDR3 sequence: CASSYDLAGGLETQYF. The CDR3 region has the DNA TGTGCCAGCAGTTACGACCTAGCGGGGGGGCTGGAGACCCAGTACTTC.

The CDR3 DNA reads as TGTGCCAGCAGTTCATTCCGGGACAGGGGGTTGAATGAGCAGTTCTTC. It is translated as CASSSFRDRGLNEQFF. The J gene is TRBJ2-1, the V gene TRBV28; 11 bases are shared with TRBD1. V shed 4 bases, J shed 7 bases, and the junction held 9 bases outside the gene matches. The germline V gene encodes CDR1 MDHEN and CDR2 SYDVKM. The CDR3 runs 16 residues.

This clonotype was observed many times. CDR3: CASSLDVTGYNEQFF. The CDR3 DNA follows: TGTGCCAGCAGCTTAGATGTCACAGGTTACAATGAGCAGTTCTTC. The chain links TRBV7-2 to TRBJ2-1, with TRBD1 as a possible D gene (5 bases). The CDR3 runs to 15 residues. V was shortened by 1 base and J by 4 bases, with 11 bases between the two germline ends. Germline-derived CDR1 and CDR2 are SGHTA and FQGNSA.